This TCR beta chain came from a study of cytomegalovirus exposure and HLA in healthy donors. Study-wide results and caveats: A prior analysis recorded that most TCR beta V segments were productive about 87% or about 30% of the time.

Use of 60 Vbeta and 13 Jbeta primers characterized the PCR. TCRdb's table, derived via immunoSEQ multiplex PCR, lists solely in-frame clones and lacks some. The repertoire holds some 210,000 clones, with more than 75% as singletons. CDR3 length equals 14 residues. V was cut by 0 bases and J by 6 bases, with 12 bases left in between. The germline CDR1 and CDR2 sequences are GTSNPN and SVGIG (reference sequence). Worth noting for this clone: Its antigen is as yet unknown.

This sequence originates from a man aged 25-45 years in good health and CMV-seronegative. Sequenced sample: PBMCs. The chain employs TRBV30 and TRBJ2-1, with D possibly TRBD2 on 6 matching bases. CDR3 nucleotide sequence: TGTGCCTGGAGTGTCAAGACTAGTAGCAATGAGCAGTTCTTC. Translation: CAWSVKTSSNEQFF.